This T cell receptor (beta chain) stems from a study of blood T cells in healthy people across ages. At least 6.5 million PBMCs were isolated per sample. The junction had 8 bases not matched to a gene; V was cut back by 4 bases and J by 5 bases. The CDR3 runs to 15 residues. Germline CDR1 reads LGHDT; CDR2 reads YNNKEL (reference sequence). Sample-barcoded 5' priming and a J-beta primer mix drove a second PCR of roughly 7 to 11 cycles. TCRdb independently ran MiXCR on the 5' RACE reads; one entry per CDR3 protein. The sample lists 550,000 to 600,000 distinct CDR3 sequences, around half occurring once.

Sequences were obtained from blood. V is TRBV3-1 and J is TRBJ2-5; TRBD2 agrees at 9 bases. The sequence came from a man aged 80 or over in good health. The CDR3 reads CASSPGGRAAETQYF. CDR3 coding DNA: TGTGCCAGCAGCCCCGGCGGGAGGGCCGCTGAGACCCAGTACTTC.